The 19 T cell receptor beta chains reported below all come from one sample, sequenced in a study of blood T cell repertoires in COVID-19 (dated by TCRdb to between 2020 and 2021). Library construction relied on the immunoSEQ multiplex PCR assay. TCRdb provides this immuneACCESS table in a form limited to in-frame rearrangements. Some clones are lacking; in checked studies, under half of them reflect an unresolved V gene, and why the rest are absent is not known. In this sample the table shows 180,000 or so clones, 80% to 90% of which occur a single time. Of the sample, about 15% falls within the top ten clones. Material for sequencing was PBMCs or T cells enriched from blood (not recorded which). The receptors stem from a man aged 50-60 years who had recovered from COVID-19.

The chain couples TRBV25-1 to TRBJ1-2, with 8 bases aligning to TRBD1. The ends lost 6 bases at V and 0 bases at J; junction bases unmatched: 9. From germline, CDR1 is MGHDK and CDR2 SYGVNS. The CDR3 is made up of 16 amino acids. The CDR3 region has the DNA TGTGCCAGCAGCCCGGGACAGGCGCTAGCTAACTATGGCTACACCTTC. This codes for CASSPGQALANYGYTF.

The chain joins TRBV7-6 to TRBJ2-3; D possibly corresponds to TRBD1 (6 bases). CDR1 is SGHVS, CDR2 FNYEAQ, per germline. Trimming removed 1 base from V and 0 bases from J, with 11 bases in between. The CDR3 has 16 amino acids. CDR3 sequence reads: CASSLGGPVSTDTQYF. For the CDR3, the DNA is TGTGCCAGCAGCTTAGGGGGGCCTGTAAGCACAGATACGCAGTATTTT.

This chain connects TRBV11-3 to TRBJ1-1, with D hard to call. Trimming removed 2 bases at V and 0 bases at J, with 4 bases between. There are 13 residues in the CDR3. Germline CDR1 reads SGHNT; CDR2 reads YENEEA. The CDR3 region has the DNA TGTGCCAGCAGCTTATACATGAACACTGAAGCTTTCTTT. Encoded protein: CASSLYMNTEAFF.

The chain combines TRBV30 with TRBJ1-2; unclear D gene. Trimming left V 5 bases short and J 2 bases short, with 6 bases between. The length of the CDR3 is 11 residues. CDR1 is GTSNPN and CDR2 is SVGIG in the germline V gene (reference sequence). CDR3 sequence reads: CAWAENYGYTF. The DNA for the CDR3 is TGTGCCTGGGCAGAAAACTATGGCTACACCTTC.

The gene calls are TRBV6-5 and TRBJ2-7, with TRBD1 matching over 9 bases. The CDR3 extends over 15 amino acids. Germline values: CDR1 MNHEY, CDR2 SVGAGI. The J segment lost 5 bases and the V segment lost 4 bases, leaving 9 bases of the junction unmatched. The CDR3 nucleotides are TGTGCCAGCAGTTCCTCCAACAGGGGGCGCAACGAGCAGTACTTC. Translating gives CASSSSNRGRNEQYF.

CDR3 loop: CATSRGSYEQYF. The CDR3, as DNA: TGTGCCACCTCCCGGGGTTCCTACGAGCAGTACTTC. This rearrangement joins TRBV18 to TRBJ2-7, with D maybe TRBD2 (5 bases). The V end lost 10 bases, the J end lost 1 base, and 11 bases lay between the germline ends. Per the germline V gene, CDR1 is KGHSH and CDR2 is LQKENI. The CDR3 contains 12 residues.

The rearrangement uses TRBV5-6 and TRBJ2-1, with 7 bases fitting TRBD1. Germline CDR1 reads SGHDT; CDR2 reads YYEEEE. The CDR3 contains 17 residues. Germline trimming cut 0 bases from V and 3 bases from J; bases unmatched to any gene: 9. CDR3 loop: CASSLDTDRRLYNEQFF. In DNA form, the CDR3 reads TGTGCCAGCAGCTTGGATACGGACAGGCGCCTCTACAATGAGCAGTTCTTC.

The CDR3: CASSQDPGQLSEKLFF. The CDR3 region has the DNA TGTGCCAGCAGCCAAGACCCGGGACAGCTCTCTGAAAAACTGTTTTTT. The chain carries TRBV4-2 and TRBJ1-4; 7 nucleotides line up with TRBD1. CDR3 length equals 16 residues. Germline values: CDR1 LGHNA, CDR2 YNFKEQ. The V segment lost 0 bases and the J segment 7 bases; nucleotides outside the gene matches: 8.

V usage is TRBV9 and J usage is TRBJ1-4; 8 nucleotides line up with TRBD1. Germline CDR1 and CDR2: SGDLS and YYNGEE. The CDR3 runs 15 residues. V shed 4 bases, J shed 7 bases, and the junction held 9 bases outside the gene matches. DNA for the CDR3: TGTGCCAGCAGCCCAGGGGGACAGGACGTTGAAAAACTGTTTTTT. Protein: CASSPGGQDVEKLFF. The entire variable domain, with the rest obtained from reference TRBV9 and TRBJ1-4, is as follows: DSGVTQTPKHLITATGQRVTLRCSPRSGDLSVYWYQQSLDQGLQFLIQYYNGEERAKGNILERFSAQQFPDLHSELNLSSLELGDSALYFCASSPGGQDVEKLFFGSGTQLSVL.

This sequence joins TRBV9 and TRBJ1-3; 10 nucleotides align to TRBD1. The CDR3 sequence is 18 residues long. CDR1 and CDR2 from the germline V gene are SGDLS and YYNGEE. V was pared by 2 bases and J by 0 bases, with 8 bases of the junction left unmatched. CDR3 nucleotide sequence: TGTGCCAGCAGCGTGACAGGGGGCCGGGAGAGCTCTGGAAACACCATATATTTT. It yields the protein CASSVTGGRESSGNTIYF.

This chain joins TRBV5-1 and TRBJ2-6; perhaps TRBD2 as D (5 bases). CDR3 length: 15 residues. Germline lookup yields CDR1 SGHRS and CDR2 YFSETQ. The germline V and J ends were trimmed by 9 bases and 0 bases, with 13 bases remaining between them. Written as DNA, the CDR3 is TGCGCCACCGGACCGGGGAGCTCTGGGGCCAACGTCCTGACTTTC. Its translation is CATGPGSSGANVLTF. Complete variable domain (other parts from reference TRBV5-1 and TRBJ2-6): KAGVTQTPRYLIKTRGQQVTLSCSPISGHRSVSWYQQTPGQGLQFLFEYFSETQRNKGNFPGRFSGRQFSNSRSEMNVSTLELGDSALYLCATGPGSSGANVLTFGAGSRLTVL.

The chain joins TRBV30 to TRBJ1-2; D unclear. V was trimmed by 0 bases and J by 5 bases, leaving 10 bases between them. The CDR3 length is 13 residues. Germline values: CDR1 GTSNPN, CDR2 SVGIG (reference sequence). The CDR3 loop is CAWSVEEVYGYTF. CDR3 sequence (DNA): TGTGCCTGGAGTGTAGAGGAAGTGTATGGCTACACCTTC.

J is TRBJ1-3 and V is TRBV6-6; D remains ambiguous. Trimming removed 5 bases from V and 2 bases from J, with 4 bases in between. The germline CDR1 and CDR2 sequences are MNHNY and SVGAGI (reference sequence). The CDR3 has 12 residues. The CDR3 sequence: CASSLTGNTIYF. The CDR3 nucleotides read TGTGCCAGCAGTCTTACTGGAAACACCATATATTTT.

This clone has at least ten counts. This sequence joins TRBV16 and TRBJ2-2; D is uncertain. V shed 1 base and J shed 6 bases, with 6 bases lying between them. The V gene's germline CDR1 is KGHSY and CDR2 FQNENV. The length of the CDR3 is 13 residues. Here the CDR3 reads CASSQYVAGELFF. The CDR3 bases are TGTGCCAGCAGCCAATATGTCGCCGGGGAGCTGTTTTTT.

The chain links TRBV27 to TRBJ1-1; the D is unclear. Germline V lookup: CDR1 MNHEY, CDR2 SMNVEV (reference sequence). This CDR3 spans 14 amino acids. V shed 6 bases and J shed 1 base, with 12 bases lying between them. The CDR3 is CASSRDGRNTEAFF. The CDR3 bases are TGTGCCAGCAGCCGCGATGGGAGGAACACTGAAGCTTTCTTT.

The genes are TRBV9 and TRBJ1-4, with TRBD1 matching over 7 bases. The CDR3 has 15 residues. Germline V gene sequence: CDR1 SGDLS, CDR2 YYNGEE. V shed 0 bases and J 4 bases; nucleotides not matched to a gene: 3. This CDR3 is CASSVEQGFNEKLFF. Here the CDR3 DNA reads TGTGCCAGCAGCGTAGAACAGGGGTTTAATGAAAAACTGTTTTTT.

The J gene is TRBJ2-7, the V gene TRBV2; D is possibly TRBD1 (5 bases). The CDR3 is 12 residues long. The V gene lost 7 bases and the J gene lost 2 bases, with 9 bases spanning the gap. CDR1 is SNHLY, CDR2 FYNNEI, per germline. The chain's CDR3 is CASTQGPYEQYF. DNA of the CDR3: TGTGCCAGCACCCAGGGTCCCTACGAGCAGTACTTC.

V gene TRBV3-1 (or the pseudogene TRBV3-2) combines with J gene TRBJ1-2, with D tentatively TRBD1 (6 bases). The germline gives CDR1 LGHDT, CDR2 YNNKEL (reference sequence). The CDR3 is made up of 15 amino acids. V shed 3 bases and J shed 0 bases, with 11 bases lying between them. The CDR3, as DNA: TGTGCCAGCAGCCAGAAAGGGGGAACTAACTATGGCTACACCTTC. The encoded protein is CASSQKGGTNYGYTF.

This chain links TRBV3-1 (or the pseudogene TRBV3-2) with TRBJ2-7; 9 nucleotides line up with TRBD2. Germline V gene lookup returns CDR1 LGHDT and CDR2 YNNKEL (reference sequence). The CDR3 has 13 amino acids. V was pared by 7 bases and J by 5 bases, with 6 bases of the junction left unmatched. The CDR3 nucleotides are TGTGCCAGCATGTTTAGCGGGAGAAACGAGCAGTACTTC. As protein: CASMFSGRNEQYF.